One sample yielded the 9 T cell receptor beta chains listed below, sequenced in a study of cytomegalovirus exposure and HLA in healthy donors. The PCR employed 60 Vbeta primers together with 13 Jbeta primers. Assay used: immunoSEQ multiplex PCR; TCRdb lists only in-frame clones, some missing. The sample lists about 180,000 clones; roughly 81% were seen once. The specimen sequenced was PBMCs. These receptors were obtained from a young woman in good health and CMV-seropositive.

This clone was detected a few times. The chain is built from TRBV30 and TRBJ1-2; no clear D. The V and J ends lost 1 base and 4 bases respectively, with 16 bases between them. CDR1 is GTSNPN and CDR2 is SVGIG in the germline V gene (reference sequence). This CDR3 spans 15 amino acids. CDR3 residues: CAWSAGEILVYGYTF. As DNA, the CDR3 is TGTGCCTGGAGTGCCGGGGAAATCCTGGTCTATGGCTACACCTTC.

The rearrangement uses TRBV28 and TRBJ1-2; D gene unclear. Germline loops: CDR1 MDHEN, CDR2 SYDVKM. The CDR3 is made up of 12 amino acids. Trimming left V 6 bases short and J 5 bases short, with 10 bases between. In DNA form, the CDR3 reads TGTGCCAGCAGCTTGAGAGAGTATGGCTACACCTTC. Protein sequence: CASSLREYGYTF.

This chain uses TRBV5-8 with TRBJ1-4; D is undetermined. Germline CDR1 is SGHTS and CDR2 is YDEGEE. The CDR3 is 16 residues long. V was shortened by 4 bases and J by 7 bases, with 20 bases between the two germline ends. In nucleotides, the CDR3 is TGTGCCAGCAGCCCTAGTAGAGGTATTCGGAGTGAAAAACTGTTTTTT. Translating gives CASSPSRGIRSEKLFF.

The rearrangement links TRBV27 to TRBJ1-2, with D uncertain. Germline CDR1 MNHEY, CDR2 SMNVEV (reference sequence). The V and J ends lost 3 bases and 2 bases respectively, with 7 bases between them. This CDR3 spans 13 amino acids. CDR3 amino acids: CASSFGPNYGYTF. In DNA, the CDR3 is TGTGCCAGCAGTTTTGGCCCCAACTATGGCTACACCTTC.

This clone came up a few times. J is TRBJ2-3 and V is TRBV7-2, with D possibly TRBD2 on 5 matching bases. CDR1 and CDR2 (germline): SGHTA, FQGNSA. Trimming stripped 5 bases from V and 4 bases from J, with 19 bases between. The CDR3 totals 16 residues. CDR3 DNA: TGTGCCAGCAGCATCTATTGGGGAGCGGATGCAGATACGCAGTATTTT. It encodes CASSIYWGADADTQYF.

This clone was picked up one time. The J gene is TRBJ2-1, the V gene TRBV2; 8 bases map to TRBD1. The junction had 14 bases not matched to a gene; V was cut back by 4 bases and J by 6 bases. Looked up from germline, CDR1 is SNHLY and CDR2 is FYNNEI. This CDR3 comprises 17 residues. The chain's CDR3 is CASSGGPPGQAVNEQFF. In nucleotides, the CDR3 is TGTGCCAGCAGTGGGGGCCCACCGGGACAGGCGGTCAATGAGCAGTTCTTC.

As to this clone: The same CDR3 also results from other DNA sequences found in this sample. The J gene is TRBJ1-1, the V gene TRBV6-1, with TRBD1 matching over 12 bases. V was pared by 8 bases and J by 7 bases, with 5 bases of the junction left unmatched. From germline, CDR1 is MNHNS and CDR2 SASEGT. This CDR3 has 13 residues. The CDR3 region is CASQGQGAGEAFF. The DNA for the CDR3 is TGTGCCAGCCAGGGACAGGGGGCTGGTGAAGCTTTCTTT.

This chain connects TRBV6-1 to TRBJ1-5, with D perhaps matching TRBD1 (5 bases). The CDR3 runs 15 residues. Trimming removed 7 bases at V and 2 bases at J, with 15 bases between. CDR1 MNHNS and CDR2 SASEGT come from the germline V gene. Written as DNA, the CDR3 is TGTGCCAGCATATATCGGGGGAGTGGCAATCAGCCCCAGCATTTT. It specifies CASIYRGSGNQPQHF.

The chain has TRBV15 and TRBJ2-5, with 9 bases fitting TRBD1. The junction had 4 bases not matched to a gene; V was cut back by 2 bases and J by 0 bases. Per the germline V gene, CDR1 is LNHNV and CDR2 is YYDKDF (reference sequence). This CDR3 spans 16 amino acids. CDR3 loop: CATSRTGTGNQETQYF. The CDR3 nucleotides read TGTGCCACCAGCAGAACCGGGACAGGGAACCAAGAGACCCAGTACTTC.